This TCR beta chain was sequenced during a study of blood T cell repertoires in COVID-19. Study context: Samples representing acute and convalescent COVID-19 were sourced from the United States, Italy and Spain.

Per the original methods: Scientists estimated how many nucleated cells there were by amplifying reference gene primers. TCRdb's copy holds only in-frame clones and misses some; the assay was immunoSEQ multiplex PCR. From that table come the V and J calls and clone size; the DNA was used to work out D and trimming. The data show 150,000 to 200,000 clones, over 75% seen once. This clone was seen only a few times. The sequenced sample was peripheral blood. This TCR came from a human donor in a cohort sampled during active COVID-19.

The DNA of the CDR3 is TGTGCCAGCAGCTTACTAGCGGGGGGGGGCCAAGAGACCCAGTACTTC. Amino acids: CASSLLAGGGQETQYF. J is TRBJ2-5 and V is TRBV11-2; 12 bases are a match to TRBD2. Germline CDR1 is SGHAT and CDR2 is FQNNGV. V shed 2 bases, J shed 1 base, and the junction held 2 bases outside the gene matches. CDR3 length equals 16 residues.